The rows below give T cell receptor beta chains drawn from one sample of a study of blood T cell repertoires in COVID-19. Clones were read by immunoSEQ multiplex PCR, and TCRdb kept only the in-frame ones, dropping some. The data show about 460,000 clones, 88% seen once. The sample consisted of PBMCs or T cells enriched from blood (not recorded which). These receptors all come from a woman aged 55 to 70 who had recovered from COVID-19. The CDR3 runs from the conserved cysteine through the conserved F or W. The D gene is left open where the match is weak. The size entry is marked missing in some rows and otherwise reads once, few, many or a size class.

12	TRBV5-5	TRBJ2-7	NA	NA	CASVPGEGEQYF	TGTGCCAGCGTACCAGGGGAAGGCGAGCAGTACTTC
15	TRBV18	TRBJ1-6	TRBD1	NA	CASSDYRGGNSPLHF	TGTGCCAGCTCCGACTACAGGGGAGGAAATTCACCCCTCCACTTT
15	TRBV7-7	TRBJ2-7	TRBD2	NA	CASSLHSGGSYEQYF	TGTGCTAGCAGCTTACATAGCGGGGGCAGCTACGAGCAGTACTTC
17	TRBV27	TRBJ2-2	TRBD1	NA	CASRRSQTGGATGELFF	TGTGCCAGCAGGAGATCTCAAACAGGGGGCGCGACCGGGGAGCTGTTTTTT
15	TRBV11-3	TRBJ2-2	TRBD2	NA	CASSLGLAETGELFF	TGTGCCAGCAGCTTGGGACTAGCGGAGACCGGGGAGCTGTTTTTT
15	TRBV9	TRBJ2-3	NA	NA	CASSVAPGQSDTQYF	TGTGCCAGCAGCGTAGCACCCGGACAGTCAGATACGCAGTATTTT
16	TRBV9	TRBJ2-3	TRBD2	NA	CASSATSGAGTDTQYF	TGTGCCAGCAGCGCCACTAGCGGGGCTGGCACAGATACGCAGTATTTT
15	TRBV5-1	TRBJ2-2	NA	NA	CASRSGGANTGELFF	TGCGCCAGCAGGTCTGGCGGCGCGAACACCGGGGAGCTGTTTTTT
14	TRBV30	TRBJ1-6	TRBD1	once	CAWKGTGGTSPLHF	TGTGCCTGGAAGGGGACAGGGGGTACTTCACCCCTCCACTTT
15	TRBV5-4	TRBJ2-7	TRBD1	NA	CASSVSGTGVYEQYF	TGTGCCAGCAGCGTCTCCGGGACAGGGGTCTACGAGCAGTACTTC
13	TRBV10-2	TRBJ1-1	NA	NA	CASSAQGNTEAFF	TGCGCCAGCAGTGCTCAGGGCAACACTGAAGCTTTCTTT
14	TRBV7-2	TRBJ2-5	NA	NA	CASSRAARGETQYF	TGTGCCAGCAGCCGCGCGGCAAGAGGGGAGACCCAGTACTTC
15	TRBV2	TRBJ2-7	TRBD1	NA	CASRYRETGAYEQYF	TGTGCCAGCAGATACAGAGAGACAGGGGCCTACGAGCAGTACTTC
15	TRBV25-1	TRBJ1-1	NA	NA	CASSDVSRGNTEAFF	TGTGCCAGCAGTGATGTATCCAGGGGGAACACTGAAGCTTTCTTT
19	TRBV4-1	TRBJ2-2	TRBD2	NA	CASSLPGGAGGPRTGELFF	TGCGCCAGCAGCCTCCCTGGTGGAGCGGGGGGGCCCAGGACCGGGGAGCTGTTTTTT
14	TRBV9	TRBJ2-3	NA	NA	CASSGDLSTDTQYF	TGTGCCAGCAGCGGAGACTTAAGCACAGATACGCAGTATTTT
12	TRBV6-1	TRBJ1-2	NA	NA	CASSDSGEGYTF	TGTGCCAGCAGTGATTCAGGGGAAGGCTACACCTTC